The 3 T cell receptor beta chains below come from one sample, sequenced in a study of blood T cell repertoires in COVID-19. Sequencing used immunoSEQ multiplex PCR; TCRdb keeps in-frame clones, though not all of them. The sample has about 180,000 clones; around 85% are singletons. Sample: peripheral blood. The receptors were gathered from an older man with COVID-19, enrolled during active disease.

The gene calls are TRBV10-1 and TRBJ2-1; 7 positions agree with TRBD2. With 8 bases clipped from V and 6 bases from J, the junction kept 7 bases outside the gene matches. Germline CDR1 WNHNN, CDR2 SYGVQD (reference sequence). The CDR3 has 13 residues. CDR3 sequence: CASFLGTTNEQFF. Here the CDR3 DNA reads TGCGCCAGCTTTCTAGGGACTACCAATGAGCAGTTCTTC.

This chain links TRBV29-1 with TRBJ2-4; D possibly corresponds to TRBD2 (8 bases). The CDR3 loop spans 16 amino acids. Trimming cost V 6 bases and J 9 bases, with 27 bases left between them. Germline CDR1 SQVTM, CDR2 ANQGSEA. As DNA, the CDR3 is TGCAGCGTGCGGCACCTATTCGGGCGGGGGGACAGCATTCAGTACTTC. It codes for CSVRHLFGRGDSIQYF.

The chain carries TRBV11-2 and TRBJ1-1, with 7 bases lining up with TRBD1. The CDR3 is 16 amino acids. With V trimmed by 2 bases and J by 1 base, 7 bases remained unmatched. From germline, CDR1 is SGHAT and CDR2 FQNNGV. The CDR3 spells CASSLTDREKNTEAFF. The CDR3 coding sequence is TGTGCCAGCAGCTTAACCGACAGGGAGAAGAACACTGAAGCTTTCTTT.